One and the same sample provided the 19 T cell receptor beta chains below, sequenced in a study of cytomegalovirus exposure and HLA in healthy donors. Repertoires were generated with immunoSEQ multiplex PCR, while TCRdb's copy carries only in-frame clones and drops some. This table has about 180,000 clones, about nine tenths appearing once. The sequencing sample was made of PBMCs. The source is a man aged 18-30 years in good health and CMV-seropositive.

V gene TRBV19 combines with J gene TRBJ1-2; 7 positions match TRBD1. Germline CDR1 is LNHDA and CDR2 is SQIVND (reference sequence). This CDR3 is 15 amino acids long. V lost 6 bases, J lost 3 bases, and 10 bases stayed unmatched. For the CDR3, the DNA is TGTGCCAGTAGGGGACAGTCGCTAAATCACTATGGCTACACCTTC. Translated, it gives CASRGQSLNHYGYTF.

V and J are TRBV10-3 and TRBJ1-5; D is uncertain. The CDR3 has 16 amino acids. Trimming left V 0 bases short and J 2 bases short, with 11 bases between. Germline values: CDR1 ENHRY, CDR2 SYGVKD. The chain's CDR3 is CAISESFGQGNQPQHF. The CDR3 DNA reads as TGTGCCATCAGTGAGTCGTTTGGCCAGGGCAATCAGCCCCAGCATTTT.

V usage is TRBV30 and J usage is TRBJ2-1, with a tentative D call TRBD1 (6 bases). The CDR3 runs to 14 residues. Germline V gene lookup returns CDR1 GTSNPN and CDR2 SVGIG (reference sequence). Trimming shortened V by 6 bases and J by 0 bases, and 12 bases separated the two germline ends. The CDR3 region has the DNA TGTGCCTGCCCAGGGGAGCCCTCCTACAATGAGCAGTTCTTC. Encoded protein: CACPGEPSYNEQFF.

This sequence joins TRBV9 and TRBJ1-1; D unclear. CDR1 is SGDLS, CDR2 YYNGEE, per germline. CDR3 length equals 15 residues. Trimming took 0 bases from V and 1 from J, leaving 10 bases between them. CDR3 nucleotide sequence: TGTGCCAGCAGCGTAGGAGGGAGCGGGAACACTGAAGCTTTCTTT. It is translated as CASSVGGSGNTEAFF.

In nucleotides, the CDR3 is TGTGCCAGCAGCCCCCGGGACAGGGTCTACGAGCAGTACTTC. It yields the protein CASSPRDRVYEQYF. V is TRBV7-9 and J is TRBJ2-7; 9 bases match TRBD1. CDR1 and CDR2 from the germline V gene are SEHNR and FQNEAQ (reference sequence). The CDR3 has 14 amino acids. Trimming cost V 5 bases and J 3 bases; bases outside gene matches: 5. The entire variable domain, with the rest obtained from reference TRBV7-9 and TRBJ2-7, is as follows: DTGVSQNPRHKITKRGQNVTFRCDPISEHNRLYWYRQTLGQGPEFLTYFQNEAQLEKSRLLSDRFSAERPKGSFSTLEIQRTEQGDSAMYLCASSPRDRVYEQYFGPGTRLTVT.

The rearrangement links TRBV29-1 to TRBJ1-2, with TRBD1 as a possible D gene (6 bases). The CDR3 extends over 15 amino acids. The germline V and J ends were trimmed by 1 base and 3 bases, with 15 bases remaining between them. Germline lookup yields CDR1 SQVTM and CDR2 ANQGSEA. CDR3 bases: TGCAGCGTTGAAGCCTGGGGAGGGGGGGACTATGGCTACACCTTC. Its protein is CSVEAWGGGDYGYTF.

The DNA of the CDR3 is TGTGCCAGCAGCCCCGACAGGGGGCGGGGTGAAAAACTGTTTTTT. Translating gives CASSPDRGRGEKLFF. V usage is TRBV2 and J usage is TRBJ1-4, with 10 bases matching TRBD1. Per the germline V gene, CDR1 is SNHLY and CDR2 is FYNNEI. J gave up 7 bases and V 6 bases, and 8 bases lay outside the gene matches. The CDR3 consists of 15 residues.

V usage is TRBV18 and J usage is TRBJ1-1; a possible D gene is TRBD1 (5 bases). From germline, CDR1 is KGHSH and CDR2 LQKENI. The CDR3 length is 14 residues. The V end lost 5 bases, the J end lost 1 base, and 11 bases lay between the germline ends. CDR3 sequence (DNA): TGTGCCAGCTCAAGCAGGGTAGAGAACACTGAAGCTTTCTTT. Its translation is CASSSRVENTEAFF. Full variable domain (missing parts from reference TRBV18 and TRBJ1-1): NAGVMQNPRHLVRRRGQEARLRCSPMKGHSHVYWYRQLPEEGLKFMVYLQKENIIDESGMPKERFSAEFPKEGPSILRIQQVVRGDSAAYFCASSSRVENTEAFFGQGTRLTVV.

This clone came up once. The chain is built from TRBV6-5 and TRBJ1-5, with D unclear. The length of the CDR3 is 15 residues. Trimming removed 2 bases from V and 3 bases from J, with 11 bases in between. Per germline, CDR1 MNHEY and CDR2 SVGAGI. The CDR3 sequence is CASSYVRLDNQPQHF. The DNA for the CDR3 is TGTGCCAGCAGTTACGTAAGGCTAGACAATCAGCCCCAGCATTTT.

The rearrangement uses TRBV29-1 and TRBJ1-2; D gene ambiguous. The CDR3 runs 12 residues. V lost 5 bases and J 8 bases, leaving 15 bases between the germline ends. Germline-derived CDR1 and CDR2 are SQVTM and ANQGSEA. CDR3 nucleotide sequence: TGCAGCGTTCTACTGCTCTCCCACGGCTACACCTTC. As protein: CSVLLLSHGYTF.

The V call is TRBV29-1, the J call TRBJ1-3; perhaps TRBD1 as D (6 bases). The V and J ends lost 7 bases and 0 bases respectively, with 13 bases between them. CDR3 length: 14 residues. Looked up from germline, CDR1 is SQVTM and CDR2 is ANQGSEA. CDR3 nucleotide sequence: TGCAGCGCCCTAGGACAGAGCTCTGGAAACACCATATATTTT. This sequence encodes CSALGQSSGNTIYF.

This chain joins TRBV9 and TRBJ1-2, with 7 bases matching TRBD1. The CDR3 runs 14 residues. After removal of 4 bases from V and 4 bases from J, the junction contained 7 bases not matched to a gene. The germline V gene has CDR1 SGDLS and CDR2 YYNGEE. CDR3 residues: CASSPTGDGYGYTF. CDR3 nucleotides: TGTGCCAGCAGCCCAACAGGGGACGGCTATGGCTACACCTTC.

V gene TRBV2 combines with J gene TRBJ2-2; D perhaps matches TRBD1 (7 bases). V was pared by 6 bases and J by 5 bases, with 16 bases between. Per germline, CDR1 SNHLY and CDR2 FYNNEI. This CDR3 region has 15 residues. The CDR3 nucleotides are TGTGCCAGCAGGAGATTCCAGGGGGGAACCGGGGAGCTGTTTTTT. It codes for CASRRFQGGTGELFF.

This chain uses TRBV7-9 with TRBJ2-3; D gene uncertain. Germline V gene sequence: CDR1 SEHNR, CDR2 FQNEAQ (reference sequence). V gave up 1 base and J gave up 6 bases, with 8 bases separating them. CDR3 size: 13 residues. This chain's CDR3 is CASSLGNSDTQYF. CDR3 nucleotides: TGTGCCAGCAGCTTAGGGAATAGCGATACGCAGTATTTT.

This sequence joins TRBV20-1 and TRBJ1-2; D ambiguous. Deletions cut 0 bases from V and 5 bases from J, with 4 bases between. This CDR3 comprises 11 residues. The germline CDR1 and CDR2 sequences are DFQATT and SNEGSKA (reference sequence). The CDR3 loop is CSARDLYGYTF. CDR3 DNA sequence: TGCAGTGCTAGAGATCTATATGGCTACACCTTC.

The rearrangement links TRBV19 to TRBJ2-1, with TRBD2 matching over 10 bases. This CDR3 comprises 16 residues. Germline V gene data show CDR1 as LNHDA and CDR2 as SQIVND (reference sequence). Trimming took 2 bases from V and 6 from J; bases not matched to a gene: 7. The CDR3 DNA is TGTGCCAGTAGTATACTAGCGGGGGATCTCGGCAATGAGCAGTTCTTC. Translation: CASSILAGDLGNEQFF.

V gene TRBV18 combines with J gene TRBJ2-2, with 7 bases aligning to TRBD1. V shed 2 bases and J 1 base; nucleotides not matched to a gene: 4. CDR1 KGHSH and CDR2 LQKENI come from the germline V gene. This CDR3 spans 16 amino acids. CDR3 sequence (DNA): TGTGCCAGCTCACCATATCAGGGGGTGAACACCGGGGAGCTGTTTTTT. As protein: CASSPYQGVNTGELFF.

The J gene is TRBJ1-2, the V gene TRBV9; D gene uncertain. CDR1 and CDR2 from the germline V gene are SGDLS and YYNGEE. V lost 6 bases, J lost 2 bases, and 8 bases lay in between. This CDR3 contains 12 residues. The CDR3 DNA is TGTGCCAGCACCGACACGAACTATGGCTACACCTTC. Translating gives CASTDTNYGYTF.

The rearrangement uses TRBV6-1 and TRBJ2-7, with TRBD1 as a possible D gene (6 bases). Per germline, CDR1 MNHNS and CDR2 SASEGT. This CDR3 comprises 13 residues. The V gene lost 6 bases and the J gene lost 5 bases, with 14 bases spanning the gap. The CDR3 loop is CASSPGTSNEQYF. CDR3 DNA: TGTGCCAGCAGCCCCGGGACATCTAACGAGCAGTACTTC.